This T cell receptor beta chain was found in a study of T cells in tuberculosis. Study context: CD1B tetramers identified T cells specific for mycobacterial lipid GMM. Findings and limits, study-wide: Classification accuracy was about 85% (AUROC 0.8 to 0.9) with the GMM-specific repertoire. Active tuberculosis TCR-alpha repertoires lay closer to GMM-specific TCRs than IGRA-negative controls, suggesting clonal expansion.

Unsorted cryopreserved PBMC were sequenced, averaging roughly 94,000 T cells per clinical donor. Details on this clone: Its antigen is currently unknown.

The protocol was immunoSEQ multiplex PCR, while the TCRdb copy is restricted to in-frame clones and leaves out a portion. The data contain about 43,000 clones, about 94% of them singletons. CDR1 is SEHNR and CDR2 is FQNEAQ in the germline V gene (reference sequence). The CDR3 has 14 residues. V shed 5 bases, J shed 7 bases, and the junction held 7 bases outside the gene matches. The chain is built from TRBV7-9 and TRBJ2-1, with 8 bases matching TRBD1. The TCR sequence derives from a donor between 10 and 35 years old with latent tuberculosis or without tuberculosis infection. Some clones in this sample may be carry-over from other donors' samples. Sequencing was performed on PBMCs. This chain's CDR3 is CASSPETGVNEQFF. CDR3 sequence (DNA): TGTGCCAGCAGCCCCGAGACAGGGGTGAATGAGCAGTTCTTC.